This T cell receptor (beta chain) was identified during a study of CD8 T cells in ankylosing spondylitis. After removal of 4 bases from V and 1 base from J, the junction contained 4 bases not matched to a gene. This CDR3 spans 16 amino acids. The germline V gene has CDR1 SGDLS and CDR2 YYNGEE. With molecular barcodes, quantitative 5'-RACE was used to make the TCR beta libraries. In TCRdb, the 5' RACE reads were re-called with MiXCR into one record per CDR3 protein. The table lists 90,000 to 100,000 distinct CDR3 sequences, about 8.6% of them singletons. This clonotype showed up many times. Its antigen remains unknown. Study-wide points: Reported data indicate significant enrichment of disease-linked clones within matched ankylosing spondylitis synovial fluid. Disease-associated clones were CD8+ and fairly uncommon in peripheral blood. Seemingly characteristic of ankylosing spondylitis blood was a TCR beta motif consisting of roughly 8 highly homologous variants.

This clonotype originated in a male donor with ankylosing spondylitis or in good health (not recorded which). The sample taken for sequencing was blood, either unsorted or a sorted T cell fraction (not recorded which). The V and J genes are TRBV9 and TRBJ2-5; 13 nucleotides line up with TRBD2. The CDR3 loop is CASSPTSGRGQETQYF. DNA for the CDR3: TGTGCCAGCAGCCCAACTAGCGGGAGGGGCCAAGAGACCCAGTACTTC. The full variable domain, completed using reference TRBV9 and TRBJ2-5, is DSGVTQTPKHLITATGQRVTLRCSPRSGDLSVYWYQQSLDQGLQFLIQYYNGEERAKGNILERFSAQQFPDLHSELNLSSLELGDSALYFCASSPTSGRGQETQYFGPGTRLLVL.